This TCR beta chain was obtained from a study of response to subunit inactivated influenza vaccine. This clonotype showed up just a few times. After removal of 6 bases from V and 7 bases from J, the junction contained 5 bases not matched to a gene. Germline CDR1 and CDR2: DFQATT and SNEGSKA (reference sequence). The CDR3 runs to 12 residues. TCRdb itself ran the RT-PCR reads through MiXCR, one entry per CDR3 protein. The repertoire consists of around 600,000 distinct CDR3 sequences, with around 11% occurring once and the leading ten covering 9.5% to 12%. The sample was also linked to a second study, of T cells expressing NK-cell markers. As that report states: cDNA encoding TCR beta was synthesized via 5'RACE template switching incorporating UMIs. Eight donors were sequenced, seven testing HCMV-seropositive and one testing seronegative. Among the experiments, several used an anti-gamma-delta TCR antibody to restrict sorting to alpha-beta TCR T cells. In a group of about 6 donors, dominant NKG2C+ clonotypes represented about 1.0-7.5% of CD8+ T cells. HCMV specificity of the expanded NKG2C+ T cell clones was not established.

The sequence was collected from a man aged 50 or older who received an inactivated influenza vaccine. The source was PBMCs from blood, collected on the day of vaccination. This sequence joins TRBV20-1 and TRBJ1-4; TRBD1 matches at 7 bases. The CDR3 bases are TGCAGTGCAACCGGGACAGTTGAAAAACTGTTTTTT. It is translated as CSATGTVEKLFF.